The source of this T cell receptor beta chain is a study of T cells in Graves' hyperthyroidism and ophthalmopathy. On the study more broadly: It was at initial diagnosis, before any treatment, that peripheral blood was collected.

About this clonotype itself: Its matching antigen is unknown. A read error may be the cause here, since a much bigger clone is one base away.

This CDR3 has 14 amino acids. Germline CDR1 is DFQATT and CDR2 is SNEGSKA (reference sequence). Study results and limitations: Classification by a 13 V-J model distinguished ophthalmopathy from stable hyperthyroidism.

Template material for amplifying TCR beta CDR3 regions consisted of RNA transcripts. RT-PCR in the first round (using the HTBI primer set) targeted the TCR CDR3. TCRdb ran MiXCR on the multiplex PCR reads and lists one entry per CDR3 protein. This sample has approximately 560,000 distinct CDR3 sequences, with 15% to 17% found just once. This chain joins TRBV20-1 and TRBJ2-1; D may be TRBD2 (5 bases). Sequenced material: blood. The source of this sequence is a woman aged 30 to 39 with Graves' hyperthyroidism. CDR3 sequence reads: CSARAQRLYNERFF. The CDR3 region has the DNA TGCAGTGCTAGAGCGCAGCGGTTGTACAATGAGCGGTTCTTC.